This TCR beta chain was captured in a study of blood T cell repertoires in COVID-19. Study-wide background: From T cells, B-cell-depleted T cells, or PBMCs came the material, which was cDNA or gDNA.

The length of the CDR3 is 15 residues. V lost 4 bases to trimming and J lost 3 bases; unmatched junction nucleotides: 7. Germline V gene sequence: CDR1 MDHEN, CDR2 SYDVKM. Here immunoSEQ multiplex PCR was the method, and the copy in TCRdb shows in-frame clones only, minus some. Among approximately 140,000 clones listed, around 90% were seen once. The TCR originated in a man in his 60s with active or convalescent COVID-19. The V and J genes are TRBV28 and TRBJ1-2; 8 bases fit TRBD1. The sample was peripheral blood. The CDR3 sequence: CASSSHPGGDYGYTF. The CDR3 DNA sequence: TGTGCCAGCAGTTCACACCCAGGGGGCGACTATGGCTACACCTTC.